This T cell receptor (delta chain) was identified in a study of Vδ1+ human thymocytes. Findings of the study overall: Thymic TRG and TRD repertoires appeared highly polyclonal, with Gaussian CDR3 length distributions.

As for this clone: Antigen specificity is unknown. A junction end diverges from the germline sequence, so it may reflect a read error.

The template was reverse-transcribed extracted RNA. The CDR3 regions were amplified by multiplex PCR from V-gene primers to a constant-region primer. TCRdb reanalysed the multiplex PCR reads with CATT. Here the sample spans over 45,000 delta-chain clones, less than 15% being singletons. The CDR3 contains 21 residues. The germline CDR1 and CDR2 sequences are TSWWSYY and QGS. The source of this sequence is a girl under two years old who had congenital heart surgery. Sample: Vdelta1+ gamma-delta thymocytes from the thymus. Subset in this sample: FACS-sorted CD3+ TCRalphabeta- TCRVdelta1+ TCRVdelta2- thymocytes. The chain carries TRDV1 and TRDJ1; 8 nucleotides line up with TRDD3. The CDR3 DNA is TGCGCCTGGGGGCCTCCCGGACCTACGAGCTGGGGGACCCCGTACACCGATAAACTCATCTTT. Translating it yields CAWGPPGPTSWGTPYTDKLIF.